One sample yielded the 5 T cell receptor beta chains listed below, sequenced in a study of T cell changes during pregnancy in multiple sclerosis. The assay was immunoSEQ multiplex PCR, and TCRdb's table has in-frame clones only and misses some. The sample holds 60,000 to 75,000 clones, around 92% seen once. The source material was peripheral blood, sampled after pregnancy. These receptors were taken from a female donor with multiple sclerosis, enrolled in a pregnancy study.

This clone was seen a single time. This chain joins TRBV11-2 and TRBJ2-5; TRBD2 matches 12 bases. Trimming removed 4 bases from V and 5 bases from J; junction bases left unmatched: 5. Germline V CDR1 and CDR2: SGHAT, FQNNGV. This CDR3 has 15 residues. In DNA, the CDR3 is TGTGCCAGCAGCTCCGGACTAGCGGGACACGAGACCCAGTACTTC. Amino acid sequence: CASSSGLAGHETQYF.

The chain recombines TRBV7-9 with TRBJ2-1; 7 bases are shared with TRBD2. J gave up 4 bases and V 5 bases, and 11 bases lay outside the gene matches. CDR3 size: 16 residues. Germline assignment: CDR1 SEHNR and CDR2 FQNEAQ (reference sequence). The CDR3 DNA follows: TGTGCCAGCAGCCTCCCCGGAAGCGGGACTTACAATGAGCAGTTCTTC. Protein sequence: CASSLPGSGTYNEQFF.

The gene calls are TRBV27 and TRBJ1-5, with a tentative D call TRBD1 (6 bases). CDR1 is MNHEY and CDR2 is SMNVEV in the germline V gene (reference sequence). The length of the CDR3 is 16 residues. The V and J ends lost 6 bases and 2 bases respectively, with 17 bases between them. Here the CDR3 reads CASRPTGQKGNQPQHF. The CDR3 region has the DNA TGTGCCAGCAGACCAACCGGACAGAAGGGCAATCAGCCCCAGCATTTT.

The chain links TRBV30 to TRBJ2-3, with a weak D call TRBD1 (5 bases). CDR3 length: 14 residues. The germline CDR1 and CDR2 sequences are GTSNPN and SVGIG (reference sequence). V lost 5 bases to trimming and J lost 2 bases, with 14 bases between them. This CDR3 reads CAWAWGSATDTQYF. Here the CDR3 DNA reads TGTGCCTGGGCTTGGGGCTCGGCCACAGATACGCAGTATTTT.

This clone has a single count. The genes are TRBV7-2 and TRBJ2-4, with 8 bases identical to TRBD2. The CDR3 totals 14 residues. V lost 3 bases to trimming and J lost 9 bases; unmatched junction nucleotides: 7. Germline V gives CDR1 SGHTA, CDR2 FQGNSA. CDR3 in amino acids: CASSFGGVQGIQYF. The CDR3 region has the DNA TGTGCCAGCAGCTTCGGGGGGGTTCAGGGCATTCAGTACTTC.